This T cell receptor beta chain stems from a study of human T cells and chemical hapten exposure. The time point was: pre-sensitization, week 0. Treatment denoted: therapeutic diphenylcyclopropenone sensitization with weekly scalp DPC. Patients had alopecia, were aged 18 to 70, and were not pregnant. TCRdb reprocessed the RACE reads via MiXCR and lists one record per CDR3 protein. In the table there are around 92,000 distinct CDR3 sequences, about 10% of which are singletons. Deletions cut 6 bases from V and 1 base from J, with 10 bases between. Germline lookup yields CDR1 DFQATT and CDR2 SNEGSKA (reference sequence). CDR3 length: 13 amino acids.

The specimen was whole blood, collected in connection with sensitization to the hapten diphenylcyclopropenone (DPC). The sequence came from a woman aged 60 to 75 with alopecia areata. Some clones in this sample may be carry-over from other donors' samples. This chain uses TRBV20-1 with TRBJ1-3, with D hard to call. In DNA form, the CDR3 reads TGCAGTGCCCGACATCGGTCTGGAAACACCATATATTTT. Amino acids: CSARHRSGNTIYF.